A single T cell receptor (beta chain) is shown here with its context. This CDR3 is also generated by other DNA sequences in the sample. Patients in Seattle were enrolled during active infection, then followed longitudinally. The sample is drawn from a study of blood T cell repertoires in COVID-19. Study-level background: In each case, the material was cDNA or gDNA derived from T cells, B-cell-depleted T cells, or PBMCs.

In the authors' methods: It was from reference gene primer amplification that nucleated cell counts were estimated. The assay was immunoSEQ multiplex PCR, and TCRdb's table has in-frame clones only and misses some. V and J calls and clone size are as listed in that table; D and trimming were resolved from the DNA. The sample has about 230,000 clones; roughly 80% are singletons. The sequencing sample was made of peripheral blood. The clonotype originates from an elderly woman with COVID-19, enrolled during active disease.

This CDR3 is CAISESGGEAFF. DNA for the CDR3: TGTGCCATCAGTGAGTCAGGAGGTGAAGCTTTCTTT. The rearrangement joins TRBV10-3 to TRBJ1-1; D not resolved. The V end was cut by 0 bases, the J end by 7 bases, with 6 bases between. The CDR3 runs to 12 residues. Germline assignment: CDR1 ENHRY and CDR2 SYGVKD.